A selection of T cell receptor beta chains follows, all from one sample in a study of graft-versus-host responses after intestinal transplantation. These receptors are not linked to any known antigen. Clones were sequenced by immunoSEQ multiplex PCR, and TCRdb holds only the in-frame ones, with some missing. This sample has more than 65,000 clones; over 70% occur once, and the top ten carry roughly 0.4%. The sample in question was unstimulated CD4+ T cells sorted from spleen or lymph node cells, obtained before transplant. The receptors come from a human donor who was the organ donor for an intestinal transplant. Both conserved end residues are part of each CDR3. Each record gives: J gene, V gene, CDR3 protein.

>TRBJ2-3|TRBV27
CASSLALQGADTQYF
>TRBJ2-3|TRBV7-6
CASSSAGGFTDTQYF
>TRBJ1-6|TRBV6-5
CASSYQGVANSPLHF
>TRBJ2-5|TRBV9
CASSPTGSETQYF
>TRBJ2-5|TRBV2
CASRRVYQETQYF
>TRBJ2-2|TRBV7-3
CASSLTGGQTGELFF
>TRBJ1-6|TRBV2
CASTPGQGSDSPLHF
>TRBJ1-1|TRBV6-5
CASSNRQDTEAFF
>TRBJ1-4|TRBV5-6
CASSGLAATNEKLFF
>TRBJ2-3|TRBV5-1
CASSLGLAGGFGTDTQYF
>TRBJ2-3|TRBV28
CASSFGAGVTTDTQYF
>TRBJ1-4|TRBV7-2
CASSVRQAEKLFF
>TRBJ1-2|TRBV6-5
CAGSYLKTDGYTF
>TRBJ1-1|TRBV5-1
CASSLAQGASTEAFF
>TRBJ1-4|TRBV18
CASSQGEAYEKLFF
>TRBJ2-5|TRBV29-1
CSGTSAKVKETQYF
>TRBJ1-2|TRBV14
CASSGPGGRGYTF
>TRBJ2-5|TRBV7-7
CASSSRQGPFETQYF
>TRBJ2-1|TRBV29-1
CSVGTEIYNEQFF
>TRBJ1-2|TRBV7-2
CASSSRLRRDYGYTF
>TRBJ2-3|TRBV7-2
CASSLLLAGGPGYF
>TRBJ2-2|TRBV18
CASSPLTSGGPNTGELFF
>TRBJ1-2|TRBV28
CASTSGDYGYTF
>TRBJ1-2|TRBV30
CAWSAQGFWYGYTF
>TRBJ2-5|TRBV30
CAWSLPKTRETQYF
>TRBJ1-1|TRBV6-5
CASSYADNTEAFF
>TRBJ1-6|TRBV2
CASSEEGGGNSPLHF
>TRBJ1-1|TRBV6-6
CASSYSELNTEAFF
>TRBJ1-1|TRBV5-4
CASSLGPGNTEAFF
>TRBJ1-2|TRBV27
CASSRDTSNYGYTF
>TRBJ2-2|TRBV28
CASSSGQLTGELFF